This T cell receptor beta chain was observed in a study of shared clonotypes between healthy human individuals. Clones were read by immunoSEQ multiplex PCR, and TCRdb kept only the in-frame ones, dropping some. The sample records roughly 410,000 clones, 90% to 98% being singletons. As regards this clone: Its antigen is not known.

The CDR3 totals 16 residues. Germline values: CDR1 SGHRS, CDR2 YFSETQ. V lost 4 bases and J lost 1; bases outside the gene matches: 6. The authors combined CD45RO+ cells with CCR7-negative CD45RA+ TemRA cells as CD8 memory. Study-wide findings and caveats: A reduction in generation probabilities was seen for non-shared clonotypes relative to those shared by all four donors.

The sequenced material came from memory CD8+ T cells sorted from blood. Subset indicated: CD45RO+ cells pooled with CCR7-negative TemRA cells. V gene TRBV5-1 combines with J gene TRBJ2-2; 8 nucleotides match TRBD1. The TCR sequence derives from a young man in good health. The CDR3 reads CASSQIGTGNTGELFF. CDR3 coding DNA: TGCGCCAGCAGCCAGATAGGGACAGGGAACACCGGGGAGCTGTTTTTT.